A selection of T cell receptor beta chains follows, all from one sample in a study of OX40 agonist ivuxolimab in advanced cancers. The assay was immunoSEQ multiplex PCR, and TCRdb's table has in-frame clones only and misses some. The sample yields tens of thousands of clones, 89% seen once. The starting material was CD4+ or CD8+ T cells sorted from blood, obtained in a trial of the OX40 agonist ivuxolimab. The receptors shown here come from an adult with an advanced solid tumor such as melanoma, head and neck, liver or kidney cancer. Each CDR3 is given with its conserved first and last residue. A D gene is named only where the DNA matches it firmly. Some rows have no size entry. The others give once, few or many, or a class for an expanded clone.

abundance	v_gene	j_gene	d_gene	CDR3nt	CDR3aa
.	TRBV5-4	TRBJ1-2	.	TGTGCCAGCACCCTGGACAGCTATGGCTACACCTTC	CASTLDSYGYTF
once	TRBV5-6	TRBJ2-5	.	TGTGCCAGCAGCTCCGGGGGCCAAGAGACCCAGTACTTC	CASSSGGQETQYF
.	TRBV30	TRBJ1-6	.	TGTGCCTGGAGGCGCGGACAGACAAATTCACCCCTCCACTTT	CAWRRGQTNSPLHF
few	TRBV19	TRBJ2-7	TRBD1	TGTGCCAGTAGTAAGCCGGGACAGGACCACCTCTACGAGCAGTACTTC	CASSKPGQDHLYEQYF
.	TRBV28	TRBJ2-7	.	TGTGCCACCCAAAAGTGGGGGTCGGGCTCCTACGAGCAGTACTTC	CATQKWGSGSYEQYF
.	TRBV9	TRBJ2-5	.	TGTGCCAGCAGCGTAGTGGTAGGAGGGGAGACCCAGTACTTC	CASSVVVGGETQYF
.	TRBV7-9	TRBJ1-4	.	TGTGCCAGCAGCTTCGGTGGGCTGGATGAAAAACTGTTTTTT	CASSFGGLDEKLFF
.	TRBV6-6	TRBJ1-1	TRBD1	TGTGCCAGCACCCAACAGGACAGGACTGAAGCTTTCTTT	CASTQQDRTEAFF
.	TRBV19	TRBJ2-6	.	TGTGCCAGTAGTATTCTGAGCTCTGGGGCCAACGTCCTGACTTTC	CASSILSSGANVLTF
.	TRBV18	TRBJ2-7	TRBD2	TGTGCCAGCTCACCACCGGGGGGGGATTCCTACGAGCAGTACTTC	CASSPPGGDSYEQYF
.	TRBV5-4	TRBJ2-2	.	TGTGCCAGCAGCTCTGGACTGCTGTCGAACACCGGGGAGCTGTTTTTT	CASSSGLLSNTGELFF
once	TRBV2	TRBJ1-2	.	TGTGCCAGCAGTGAACCTAGAGGAGACTATGGCTACACCTTC	CASSEPRGDYGYTF
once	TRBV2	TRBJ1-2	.	TGTGCCAGCAGTGAAGACTTGCCGAATCAAGGGGCCTATGGCTACACCTTC	CASSEDLPNQGAYGYTF
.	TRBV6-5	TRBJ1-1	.	TGTGCCAGCGCTCGCGGACGGGTGAACACTGAAGCTTTCTTT	CASARGRVNTEAFF
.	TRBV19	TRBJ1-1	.	TGTGCCAGTAGTATTGGTGGGAGGGGGGACACTGAAGCTTTCTTT	CASSIGGRGDTEAFF
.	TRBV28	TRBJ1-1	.	TGTGCCAGCAGTTCGACCGGATTGGGGAACACTGAAGCTTTCTTT	CASSSTGLGNTEAFF
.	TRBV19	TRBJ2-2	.	TGTGCCAGTAGGCCCCGGGGGGCGGGAGAAGGGCTCCCAAGCACCGGGGAGCTGTTTTTT	CASRPRGAGEGLPSTGELFF
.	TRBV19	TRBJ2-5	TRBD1	TGTGCCAGTAGGAGGACAGGGGGATACGAGACCCAGTACTTC	CASRRTGGYETQYF
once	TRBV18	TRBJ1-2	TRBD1	TGTGCCAGCTCACCCCCGGGACAGGGGCTCACTAACTATGGCTACACCTTC	CASSPPGQGLTNYGYTF
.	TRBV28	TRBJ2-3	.	TGTGCCAGCAGTGGAACGTTCGGGTCTAGCACAGATACGCAGTATTTT	CASSGTFGSSTDTQYF
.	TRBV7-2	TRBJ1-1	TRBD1	TGTGCCAGCAGCTTAGACCGGGACAGGGCACATGAAGCTTTCTTT	CASSLDRDRAHEAFF
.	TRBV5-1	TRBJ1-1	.	TGCGCCAGCAGCTTGGCAGGGGCTGGGGGCACTGAAGCTTTCTTT	CASSLAGAGGTEAFF
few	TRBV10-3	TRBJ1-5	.	TGTGCCATCAGTGAGTCCACCAATCAGCCCCAGCATTTT	CAISESTNQPQHF
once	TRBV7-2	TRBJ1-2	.	TGTGCCAGCAGCTTATTGGGTCCTTACAGGGTACATGGCTACACCTTC	CASSLLGPYRVHGYTF
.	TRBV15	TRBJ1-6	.	TGTGCCACCAGCAGAGATTGGAGGGACTCCTATAATTCACCCCTCCACTTT	CATSRDWRDSYNSPLHF
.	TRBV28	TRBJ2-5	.	TGTGCCAGCAGTAAAGCGGCTACCCAAGAGACCCAGTACTTC	CASSKAATQETQYF
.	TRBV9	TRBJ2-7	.	TGTGCCAGCAGCGTAGACGGCAGTAGCTCCTACGAGCAGTACTTC	CASSVDGSSSYEQYF
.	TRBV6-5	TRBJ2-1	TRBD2	TGTGCCAGCAGCCTCCGGGACTACGATAACAATGAGCAGTTCTTC	CASSLRDYDNNEQFF
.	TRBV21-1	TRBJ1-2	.	TGTGCCAGCAGCACTACCCCAAATCGGGGGGGGGCGCAGGTGAATGGCTACACCTTC	CASSTTPNRGGAQVNGYTF
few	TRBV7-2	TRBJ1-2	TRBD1	TGTGCCAGCAGCACCCAGGGACAGGGGGCGGAGGGCTACACCTTC	CASSTQGQGAEGYTF
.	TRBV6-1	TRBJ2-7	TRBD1	TGTGCCAGCAGTATTACAGGGGACTACGAGCAGTACTTC	CASSITGDYEQYF
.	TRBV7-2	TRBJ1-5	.	TGTGCCAGCAGCGCCCAAGACAATCAGCCCCAGCATTTT	CASSAQDNQPQHF
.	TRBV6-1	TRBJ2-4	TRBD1	TGTGCCAGCAGTGAAGGAGGGGGACAGGGAGGCATTCAGTACTTC	CASSEGGGQGGIQYF
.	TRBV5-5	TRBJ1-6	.	TGTGCCAGCAGCTTGGTAGAGGTTTCACCCCTCCACTTT	CASSLVEVSPLHF
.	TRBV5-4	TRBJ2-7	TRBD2	TGTGCCAGCAGCACCGGACTAGCGGGAGTGGACGAGCAGTACTTC	CASSTGLAGVDEQYF
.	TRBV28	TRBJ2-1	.	TGTGCCAGCACCCTAGGGGGGGATGAGCAGTTCTTC	CASTLGGDEQFF
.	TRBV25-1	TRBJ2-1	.	TGTGCCAGCAGTGACACCGCATCCTACAATGAGCAGTTCTTC	CASSDTASYNEQFF